Shown below are 21 T cell receptor beta chains from a single sample sequenced in a study of blood T cell repertoires in COVID-19. Assay: immunoSEQ multiplex PCR; the TCRdb copy retains only in-frame clones and omits some. The data show roughly 290,000 clones, 80% to 90% seen once. Sequencing was performed on PBMCs or T cells enriched from blood (not recorded which). The receptors stem from a man younger than 40 who had recovered from COVID-19.

This clone was counted between two and nine times. The chain combines TRBV19 with TRBJ1-3, with a possible D match to TRBD1 (5 bases). In germline, CDR1 is LNHDA, CDR2 SQIVND (reference sequence). This CDR3 is 16 amino acids long. With 6 bases removed from V and 0 bases from J, the gap between germline ends came to 15 bases. Written as DNA, the CDR3 is TGTGCCAGTAGCAGGGCATCCTTCGACTCTGGAAACACCATATATTTT. Protein product: CASSRASFDSGNTIYF.

The chain carries TRBV9 and TRBJ2-7; 11 nucleotides agree with TRBD1. Germline-derived CDR1 and CDR2 are SGDLS and YYNGEE. The J segment lost 5 bases and the V segment lost 3 bases, leaving 10 bases of the junction unmatched. This CDR3 is built from 16 residues. CDR3 DNA: TGTGCCAGCAGCGGTAAGGACAGGGGGCTTATCCACGAGCAGTACTTC. It specifies CASSGKDRGLIHEQYF.

The gene calls are TRBV2 and TRBJ2-5; 7 positions agree with TRBD2. CDR1 SNHLY and CDR2 FYNNEI come from the germline V gene. The CDR3 spans 17 residues. J gave up 1 base and V 4 bases, and 12 bases lay outside the gene matches. Written as DNA, the CDR3 is TGTGCCAGCAGTGGGGATAGTGGGCTAGCGGTCCAAGAGACCCAGTACTTC. Its protein is CASSGDSGLAVQETQYF.

The genes are TRBV25-1 and TRBJ2-5; 8 bases match TRBD1. Germline V CDR1 and CDR2: MGHDK, SYGVNS. This CDR3 comprises 15 residues. The V segment lost 6 bases and the J segment 4 bases; nucleotides outside the gene matches: 10. The CDR3 region is CASSRGQGAGETQYF. DNA for the CDR3: TGTGCCAGCAGCCGGGGTCAGGGGGCCGGAGAGACCCAGTACTTC.

The chain recombines TRBV10-3 with TRBJ1-2; 8 positions agree with TRBD1. This CDR3 spans 16 amino acids. The V segment lost 5 bases and the J segment 2 bases; nucleotides outside the gene matches: 10. Germline V gives CDR1 ENHRY, CDR2 SYGVKD. The CDR3 nucleotides read TGTGCCATCAGTCCCGAAGGACAGGGAAAAAACTATGGCTACACCTTC. This translates into CAISPEGQGKNYGYTF.

The chain is built from TRBV5-1 and TRBJ2-7, with D perhaps TRBD1 (5 bases). In germline, CDR1 is SGHRS, CDR2 YFSETQ. The CDR3 consists of 14 residues. The V end lost 3 bases, the J end lost 0 bases, and 10 bases lay between the germline ends. CDR3 region: CASSWGGASYEQYF. The CDR3 DNA sequence: TGCGCCAGCAGCTGGGGTGGGGCCTCCTACGAGCAGTACTTC.

V gene TRBV6-5 combines with J gene TRBJ1-5; D may be TRBD1 (6 bases). Germline assignment: CDR1 MNHEY and CDR2 SVGAGI. V lost 9 bases and J lost 6, with 9 bases in between. The CDR3 is 11 residues long. CDR3 region: CARQGSQPQHF. CDR3 in DNA: TGTGCCAGACAGGGTAGTCAGCCCCAGCATTTT.

The chain is built from TRBV5-4 and TRBJ2-5, with 8 bases identical to TRBD2. The CDR3 extends over 16 amino acids. The germline V gene encodes CDR1 SGHNT and CDR2 YYREEE (reference sequence). The trim removed 3 bases at V and 2 bases at J, leaving 9 bases unmatched. The CDR3 region has the DNA TGTGCCAGCAGCTCCATTTTAGCGGGGCTTCAAGAGACCCAGTACTTC. Protein sequence: CASSSILAGLQETQYF.

The V gene is TRBV19, the J gene TRBJ2-1, with a tentative D call TRBD1 (5 bases). The V gene lost 8 bases and the J gene lost 9 bases, with 23 bases spanning the gap. CDR3 length equals 15 residues. Germline V gene data show CDR1 as LNHDA and CDR2 as SQIVND (reference sequence). The CDR3 sequence: CASRSGHRIPGEQFF. CDR3 in DNA: TGTGCCAGTCGATCCGGACACCGAATTCCGGGTGAGCAGTTCTTC.

This sequence joins TRBV14 and TRBJ2-3; D is perhaps TRBD2 (6 bases). The CDR3 has 14 residues. Germline CDR1 reads SGHDN; CDR2 reads FVKESK. V was shortened by 4 bases and J by 2 bases, with 10 bases between the two germline ends. CDR3 bases: TGTGCCAGCAGCCGACGGGGGTACACAGATACGCAGTATTTT. Protein sequence: CASSRRGYTDTQYF.

In its sample, this clone was seen a few times. This chain uses TRBV27 with TRBJ1-6; D unclear. CDR1 MNHEY and CDR2 SMNVEV come from the germline V gene (reference sequence). This CDR3 spans 14 amino acids. Trimming removed 3 bases from V and 10 bases from J, with 13 bases in between. The DNA for the CDR3 is TGTGCCAGCAGTTTTGCAAGCCAGGCCTCACCCCTCCACTTT. Its translation: CASSFASQASPLHF.

Concerning this clone itself: Sequence at one end of the junction differs from germline and may be a read error. The chain combines TRBV6-5 with TRBJ1-2; perhaps TRBD1 as D (5 bases). Germline V gene sequence: CDR1 MNHEY, CDR2 SVGAGI. CDR3 length: 13 residues. The CDR3, as DNA: TGTGCCAGCAGTTACTCTCGGGGGGTACCCCCCTTCTTC. It codes for CASSYSRGVPPFF.

The V gene is TRBV10-3, the J gene TRBJ1-1; 7 positions agree with TRBD1. With V trimmed by 2 bases and J by 5 bases, 8 bases remained unmatched. This CDR3 comprises 15 residues. CDR1 ENHRY and CDR2 SYGVKD come from the germline V gene. The CDR3 here is CAISEEQGRGTEAFF. CDR3 sequence (DNA): TGTGCCATCAGTGAGGAACAGGGGCGTGGGACTGAAGCTTTCTTT.

Note on this clone: The same CDR3 arises from other DNA sequences in this sample as well. This rearrangement joins TRBV29-1 to TRBJ1-1; TRBD1 matches 7 bases. Germline V gives CDR1 SQVTM, CDR2 ANQGSEA. The V segment lost 7 bases and the J segment 0 bases; nucleotides outside the gene matches: 2. The CDR3 runs 12 residues. CDR3 DNA sequence: TGCAGCGCGGGACAGTTGAACACTGAAGCTTTCTTT. This translates into CSAGQLNTEAFF.

The chain is built from TRBV10-3 and TRBJ1-5; D might be TRBD1 (6 bases). V was pared by 4 bases and J by 7 bases, with 17 bases between. The V gene's germline CDR1 is ENHRY and CDR2 SYGVKD. CDR3 length: 15 amino acids. The CDR3 DNA follows: TGTGCCATCAGTGCTCGGGAGGGGGGCACCCAGCCCCAGCATTTT. This translates into CAISAREGGTQPQHF.

V gene TRBV29-1 combines with J gene TRBJ2-7, with D perhaps TRBD1 (6 bases). V was pared by 2 bases and J by 3 bases, with 11 bases between. CDR3 length: 13 residues. Germline-derived CDR1 and CDR2 are SQVTM and ANQGSEA. CDR3 in amino acids: CSVEPLQGYEQYF. The CDR3 DNA follows: TGCAGCGTTGAACCCCTACAGGGCTACGAGCAGTACTTC.

The chain combines TRBV7-9 with TRBJ1-3, with no clear D. The germline V gene has CDR1 SEHNR and CDR2 FQNEAQ (reference sequence). The germline V and J ends were trimmed by 2 bases and 2 bases, with 7 bases remaining between them. The CDR3 has 14 residues. The CDR3 coding sequence is TGTGCCAGCAGCTTAAACATCGCTGGAAACACCATATATTTT. As protein: CASSLNIAGNTIYF. The complete variable domain, with remaining parts taken from reference TRBV7-9 and TRBJ1-3, reads DTGVSQNPRHKITKRGQNVTFRCDPISEHNRLYWYRQTLGQGPEFLTYFQNEAQLEKSRLLSDRFSAERPKGSFSTLEIQRTEQGDSAMYLCASSLNIAGNTIYFGEGSWLTVV.

J is TRBJ1-5 and V is TRBV5-6, with 12 bases that match TRBD1. In germline, CDR1 is SGHDT, CDR2 YYEEEE. The CDR3 totals 15 residues. With 4 bases clipped from V and 7 bases from J, the junction kept 6 bases outside the gene matches. The CDR3 loop reads CASSRGTGGFQPQHF. CDR3 DNA sequence: TGTGCCAGCAGCAGGGGGACAGGGGGCTTCCAGCCCCAGCATTTT.

The rearrangement links TRBV5-1 to TRBJ2-4; TRBD1 aligns across 9 bases. Germline lookup yields CDR1 SGHRS and CDR2 YFSETQ. The CDR3 is 14 amino acids. V lost 3 bases, J lost 4 bases, and 2 bases stayed unmatched. In nucleotides, the CDR3 is TGCGCCAGCAGCTACGACAGGGGGAAAAACATTCAGTACTTC. Translated: CASSYDRGKNIQYF.

J is TRBJ1-4 and V is TRBV5-1; no clear D. Per the germline V gene, CDR1 is SGHRS and CDR2 is YFSETQ. Trimming took 0 bases from V and 4 from J, leaving 4 bases between them. The CDR3 spans 13 residues. Here the CDR3 reads CASSLGHNEKLFF. The DNA for the CDR3 is TGCGCCAGCAGCTTGGGACATAATGAAAAACTGTTTTTT.

The rearrangement links TRBV3-1 (or the pseudogene TRBV3-2) to TRBJ1-2, with D tentatively TRBD1 (5 bases). The CDR3 is 15 residues long. Germline V gives CDR1 LGHDT, CDR2 YNNKEL (reference sequence). Trimming took 1 base from V and 4 from J, leaving 13 bases between them. CDR3 in amino acids: CASSQVQGGAYGYTF. As DNA, the CDR3 is TGTGCCAGCAGCCAAGTGCAGGGAGGTGCCTATGGCTACACCTTC.